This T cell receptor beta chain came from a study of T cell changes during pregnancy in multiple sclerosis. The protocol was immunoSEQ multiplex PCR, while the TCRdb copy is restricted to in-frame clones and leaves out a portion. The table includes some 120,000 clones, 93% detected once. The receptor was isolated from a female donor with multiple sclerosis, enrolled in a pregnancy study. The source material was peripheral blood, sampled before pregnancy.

The CDR3 sequence: CASSSQGNNYGYTF. The DNA of the CDR3 is TGTGCCAGCAGCTCACAGGGAAACAACTATGGCTACACCTTC. V gene TRBV7-8 combines with J gene TRBJ1-2, with a possible D match to TRBD1 (6 bases). Looked up from germline, CDR1 is SGHVS and CDR2 is FQNEAQ. V gave up 4 bases and J gave up 2 bases, with 11 bases separating them. The CDR3 is made up of 14 amino acids.